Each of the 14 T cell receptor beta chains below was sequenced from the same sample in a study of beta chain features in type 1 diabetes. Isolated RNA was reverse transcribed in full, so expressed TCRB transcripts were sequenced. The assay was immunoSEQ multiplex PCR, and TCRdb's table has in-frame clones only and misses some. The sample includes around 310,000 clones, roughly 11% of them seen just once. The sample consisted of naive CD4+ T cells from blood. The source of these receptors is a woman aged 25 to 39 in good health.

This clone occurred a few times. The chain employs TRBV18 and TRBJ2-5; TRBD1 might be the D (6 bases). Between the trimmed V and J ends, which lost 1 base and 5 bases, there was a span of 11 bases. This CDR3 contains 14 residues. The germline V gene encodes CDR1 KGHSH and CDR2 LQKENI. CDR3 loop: CASSPQQGKETQYF. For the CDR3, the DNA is TGTGCCAGCTCACCACAACAGGGAAAGGAGACCCAGTACTTC. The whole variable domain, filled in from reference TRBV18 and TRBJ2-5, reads NAGVMQNPRHLVRRRGQEARLRCSPMKGHSHVYWYRQLPEEGLKFMVYLQKENIIDESGMPKERFSAEFPKEGPSILRIQQVVRGDSAAYFCASSPQQGKETQYFGPGTRLLVL.

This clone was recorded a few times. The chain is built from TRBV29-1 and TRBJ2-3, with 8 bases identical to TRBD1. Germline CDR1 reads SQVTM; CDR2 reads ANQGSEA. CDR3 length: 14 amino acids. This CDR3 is CSIIRGHSADTQYF. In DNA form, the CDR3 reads TGCAGTATTATCAGGGGGCATTCCGCAGATACGCAGTATTTT.

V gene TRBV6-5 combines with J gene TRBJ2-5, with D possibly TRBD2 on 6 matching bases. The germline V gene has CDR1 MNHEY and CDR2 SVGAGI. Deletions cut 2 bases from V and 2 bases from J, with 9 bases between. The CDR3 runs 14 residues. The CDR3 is CASSYGGIQETQYF. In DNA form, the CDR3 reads TGTGCCAGCAGTTACGGCGGGATACAAGAGACCCAGTACTTC.

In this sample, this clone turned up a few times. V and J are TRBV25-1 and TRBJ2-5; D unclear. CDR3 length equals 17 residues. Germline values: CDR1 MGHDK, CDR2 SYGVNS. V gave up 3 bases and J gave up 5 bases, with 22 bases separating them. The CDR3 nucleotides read TGTGCCAGCAGTGATCCCACCCACCAGGAAGCAAAGGAGACCCAGTACTTC. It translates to CASSDPTHQEAKETQYF.

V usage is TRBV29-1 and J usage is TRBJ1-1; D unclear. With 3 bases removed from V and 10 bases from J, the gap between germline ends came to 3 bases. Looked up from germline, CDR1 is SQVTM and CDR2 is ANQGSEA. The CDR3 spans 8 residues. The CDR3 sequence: CSVDLAFF. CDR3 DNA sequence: TGCAGCGTTGATCTAGCTTTCTTT.

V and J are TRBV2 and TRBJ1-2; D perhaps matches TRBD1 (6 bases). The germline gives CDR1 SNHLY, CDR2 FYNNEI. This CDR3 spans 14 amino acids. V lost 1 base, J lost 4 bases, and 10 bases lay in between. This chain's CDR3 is CASSEVRGGYGYTF. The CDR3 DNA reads TGTGCCAGCAGTGAAGTCAGGGGCGGCTATGGCTACACCTTC.

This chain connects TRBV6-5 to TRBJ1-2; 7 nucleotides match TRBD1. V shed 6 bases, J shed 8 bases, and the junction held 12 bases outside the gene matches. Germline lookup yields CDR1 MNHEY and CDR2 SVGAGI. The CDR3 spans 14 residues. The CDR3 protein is CASSRDRDSYGYTF. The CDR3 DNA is TGTGCCAGCAGCAGAGACAGGGACTCTTACGGCTACACCTTC.

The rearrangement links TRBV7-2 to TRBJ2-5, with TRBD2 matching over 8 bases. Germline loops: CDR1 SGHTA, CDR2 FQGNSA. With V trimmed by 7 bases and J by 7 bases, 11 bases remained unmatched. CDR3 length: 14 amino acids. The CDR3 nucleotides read TGTGCCAGCACCGGGGGGGACGGTTCGGGGACCCAGTACTTC. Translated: CASTGGDGSGTQYF.

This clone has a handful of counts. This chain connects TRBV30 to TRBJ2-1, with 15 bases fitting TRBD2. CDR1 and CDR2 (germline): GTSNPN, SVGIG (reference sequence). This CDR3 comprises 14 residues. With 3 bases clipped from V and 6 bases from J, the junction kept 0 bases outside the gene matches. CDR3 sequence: CAWRGLAGGNEQFF. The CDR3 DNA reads TGTGCCTGGAGGGGACTAGCGGGAGGCAATGAGCAGTTCTTC. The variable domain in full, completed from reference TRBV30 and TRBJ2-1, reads SQTIHQWPATLVQPVGSPLSLECTVEGTSNPNLYWYRQAAGRGLQLLFYSVGIGQISSEVPQNLSASRPQDRQFILSSKKLLLSDSGFYLCAWRGLAGGNEQFFGPGTRLTVL.

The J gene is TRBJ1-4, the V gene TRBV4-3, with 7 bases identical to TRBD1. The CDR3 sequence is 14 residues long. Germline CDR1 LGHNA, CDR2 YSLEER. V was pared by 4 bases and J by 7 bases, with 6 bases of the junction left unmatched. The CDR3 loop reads CASSPEQGGEKLFF. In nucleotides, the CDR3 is TGCGCCAGCAGCCCCGAGCAGGGGGGTGAAAAACTGTTTTTT.

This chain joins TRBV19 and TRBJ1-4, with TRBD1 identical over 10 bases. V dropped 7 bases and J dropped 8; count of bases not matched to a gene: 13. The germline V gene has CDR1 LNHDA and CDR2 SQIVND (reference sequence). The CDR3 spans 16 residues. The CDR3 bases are TGTGCCAGTACCTCGGGACAGGGGATAGCGGGAGAAAAACTGTTTTTT. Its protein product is CASTSGQGIAGEKLFF. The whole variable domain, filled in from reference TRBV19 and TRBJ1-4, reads DGGITQSPKYLFRKEGQNVTLSCEQNLNHDAMYWYRQDPGQGLRLIYYSQIVNDFQKGDIAEGYSVSREKKESFPLTVTSAQKNPTAFYLCASTSGQGIAGEKLFFGSGTQLSVL.

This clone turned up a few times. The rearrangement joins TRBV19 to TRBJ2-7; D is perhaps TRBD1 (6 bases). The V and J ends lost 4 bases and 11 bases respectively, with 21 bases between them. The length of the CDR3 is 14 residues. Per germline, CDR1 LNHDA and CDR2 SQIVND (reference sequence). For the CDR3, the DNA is TGTGCCAGTAGTACCCGGGACACGATATCCCCGGAGTACTTC. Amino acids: CASSTRDTISPEYF. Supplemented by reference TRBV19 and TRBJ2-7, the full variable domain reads DGGITQSPKYLFRKEGQNVTLSCEQNLNHDAMYWYRQDPGQGLRLIYYSQIVNDFQKGDIAEGYSVSREKKESFPLTVTSAQKNPTAFYLCASSTRDTISPEYFGPGTRLTVT.

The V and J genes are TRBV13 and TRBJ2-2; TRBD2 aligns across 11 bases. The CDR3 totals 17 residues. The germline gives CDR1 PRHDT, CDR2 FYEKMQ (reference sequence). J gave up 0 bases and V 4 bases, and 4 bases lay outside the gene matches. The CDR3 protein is CASSSRTSGSNTGELFF. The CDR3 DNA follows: TGTGCCAGCAGCTCCAGGACTAGCGGGTCGAACACCGGGGAGCTGTTTTTT.

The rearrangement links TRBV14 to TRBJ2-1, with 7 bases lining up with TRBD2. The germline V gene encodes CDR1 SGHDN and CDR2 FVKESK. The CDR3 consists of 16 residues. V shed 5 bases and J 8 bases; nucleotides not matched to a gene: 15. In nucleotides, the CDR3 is TGTGCCAGCAGCGAGAGAGCGGGAAGATTGTGGGATGAGCAGTTCTTC. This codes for CASSERAGRLWDEQFF.